Shown below are 29 T cell receptor beta chains from a single sample sequenced in a study of technical replicates of blood from a handful of donors. Sequencing was performed with immunoSEQ multiplex PCR; in TCRdb, only in-frame clones are kept and a portion is missing. The repertoire has over 50,000 clones, more than 95% of them found once; the top ten carry just under 0.2%. Sequencing used T cells isolated from PBMCs. Every receptor here comes from a human donor in good health.

This chain joins TRBV25-1 and TRBJ2-7; 7 bases align to TRBD2. Losses at the gene ends were 5 bases for V and 9 bases for J; bases not matched to a gene: 7. The CDR3 covers 12 residues. From germline, CDR1 is MGHDK and CDR2 SYGVNS. CDR3 sequence reads: CASSSNGGWQYF. The CDR3, as DNA: TGTGCCAGCAGTTCAAACGGGGGGTGGCAGTACTTC.

This chain joins TRBV9 and TRBJ2-7; 7 positions agree with TRBD1. V dropped 3 bases and J dropped 1; count of bases not matched to a gene: 4. The germline gives CDR1 SGDLS, CDR2 YYNGEE. The CDR3 runs 14 residues. The CDR3 reads CASSERTGSYEQYF. The CDR3 nucleotides are TGTGCCAGCAGCGAGAGGACAGGATCCTACGAGCAGTACTTC. Full variable domain (outside the CDR3, taken from reference TRBV9 and TRBJ2-7): DSGVTQTPKHLITATGQRVTLRCSPRSGDLSVYWYQQSLDQGLQFLIQYYNGEERAKGNILERFSAQQFPDLHSELNLSSLELGDSALYFCASSERTGSYEQYFGPGTRLTVT.

The chain links TRBV10-3 to TRBJ1-4, with D uncertain. The CDR3 sequence is 16 residues long. Between the trimmed V and J ends, which lost 3 bases and 0 bases, there was a span of 11 bases. Germline CDR1 and CDR2: ENHRY and SYGVKD. Written as DNA, the CDR3 is TGTGCCATCAGTGATGGCGGGGTTGCAACTAATGAAAAACTGTTTTTT. Amino acid sequence: CAISDGGVATNEKLFF.

The chain employs TRBV5-6 and TRBJ2-1; TRBD1 matches at 8 bases. Losses at the gene ends were 5 bases for V and 8 bases for J; bases not matched to a gene: 12. The germline CDR1 and CDR2 sequences are SGHDT and YYEEEE. The CDR3 loop spans 15 amino acids. The CDR3 spells CASSFFTGGSDEQFF. The CDR3 DNA reads TGTGCCAGCAGTTTTTTCACAGGGGGGTCGGATGAGCAGTTCTTC.

This chain connects TRBV5-4 to TRBJ2-1, with 7 bases aligning to TRBD2. This CDR3 contains 15 residues. With V trimmed by 0 bases and J by 5 bases, 5 bases remained unmatched. The germline V gene encodes CDR1 SGHNT and CDR2 YYREEE (reference sequence). CDR3 in amino acids: CASSLVASGNNEQFF. The DNA for the CDR3 is TGTGCCAGCAGCTTGGTGGCTAGCGGAAACAATGAGCAGTTCTTC.

The chain links TRBV9 to TRBJ2-7, with 7 bases matching TRBD2. Trimming took 0 bases from V and 0 from J; bases not matched to a gene: 3. CDR1 is SGDLS and CDR2 is YYNGEE in the germline V gene. The CDR3 covers 15 residues. The CDR3 sequence: CASSVAGGGSYEQYF. CDR3 DNA sequence: TGTGCCAGCAGCGTAGCGGGGGGTGGCTCCTACGAGCAGTACTTC.

V and J are TRBV6-5 and TRBJ2-3, with 8 bases lining up with TRBD1. Germline trimming cut 7 bases from V and 1 base from J; bases unmatched to any gene: 1. Per the germline V gene, CDR1 is MNHEY and CDR2 is SVGAGI. The CDR3 runs 13 residues. The DNA for the CDR3 is TGTGCCAGCAAGGGACAGGGCACAGATACGCAGTATTTT. Protein sequence: CASKGQGTDTQYF.

The chain uses TRBV27 and TRBJ2-7, with D perhaps TRBD1 (5 bases). The CDR3 covers 11 residues. The germline V gene has CDR1 MNHEY and CDR2 SMNVEV (reference sequence). Trimming cost V 7 bases and J 5 bases, with 9 bases left between them. CDR3 sequence reads: CASTRGHEQYF. CDR3 sequence (DNA): TGTGCCAGCACAAGGGGCCACGAGCAGTACTTC.

The V and J genes are TRBV4-1 and TRBJ2-7; 9 nucleotides align to TRBD2. Germline V CDR1 and CDR2: MGHRA, YSYEKL. There are 16 residues in the CDR3. Unmatched junction bases numbered 14, after V lost 4 bases and J lost 7 bases. The CDR3 reads CASSPMPGLALGEQYF. For the CDR3, the DNA is TGCGCCAGCAGCCCGATGCCGGGACTAGCTCTCGGGGAGCAGTACTTC.

The chain combines TRBV9 with TRBJ2-1; D ambiguous. Trimming removed 1 base from V and 6 bases from J, with 5 bases in between. Germline V lookup: CDR1 SGDLS, CDR2 YYNGEE. CDR3 length equals 12 residues. The CDR3 nucleotides read TGTGCCAGCAGCGTATACTCCAATGAGCAGTTCTTC. This gives the protein CASSVYSNEQFF.

The chain has TRBV5-1 and TRBJ2-3; TRBD2 aligns across 8 bases. The CDR3 is made up of 15 amino acids. CDR1 SGHRS and CDR2 YFSETQ come from the germline V gene. V gave up 3 bases and J gave up 3 bases; unmatched junction bases: 6. In nucleotides, the CDR3 is TGCGCCAGCAGCTCGAGCGGGAGTGGAACAGATACGCAGTATTTT. Its protein is CASSSSGSGTDTQYF.

The chain recombines TRBV19 with TRBJ1-2; D gene uncertain. Germline V CDR1 and CDR2: LNHDA, SQIVND (reference sequence). Trimming removed 4 bases from V and 4 bases from J, with 7 bases in between. The CDR3 spans 12 residues. The DNA for the CDR3 is TGTGCCAGTAGTAAGCAGGTCTATGGCTACACCTTC. It specifies CASSKQVYGYTF.

The rearrangement links TRBV6-5 to TRBJ2-7, with D possibly matching TRBD1 (5 bases). CDR1 and CDR2 (germline): MNHEY, SVGAGI. The CDR3 runs to 13 residues. Trimming left V 6 bases short and J 3 bases short, with 12 bases between. CDR3 protein: CASSQQAIYEQYF. DNA of the CDR3: TGTGCCAGCAGCCAACAGGCCATCTACGAGCAGTACTTC.

This chain links TRBV29-1 with TRBJ2-5; 7 bases are shared with TRBD1. The germline V gene has CDR1 SQVTM and CDR2 ANQGSEA. The CDR3 runs 12 residues. V trimming: 5 bases; J trimming: 5 bases; junction bases outside the gene matches: 5. The CDR3 DNA reads as TGCAGCGTTTTCGGACAGGACGAGACCCAGTACTTC. This gives the protein CSVFGQDETQYF.

This clone was counted a single time. The genes are TRBV5-1 and TRBJ1-3, with D possibly matching TRBD1 (5 bases). This CDR3 has 14 residues. Germline loops: CDR1 SGHRS, CDR2 YFSETQ. The V and J ends lost 7 bases and 0 bases respectively, with 11 bases between them. The CDR3: CASATGPSGNTIYF. The DNA of the CDR3 is TGCGCCAGCGCCACAGGACCCTCTGGAAACACCATATATTTT.

The chain links TRBV6-5 to TRBJ2-3, with D possibly matching TRBD1 (5 bases). V was pared by 8 bases and J by 0 bases, with 12 bases between. CDR3 length: 14 amino acids. Germline CDR1 reads MNHEY; CDR2 reads SVGAGI. This CDR3 reads CASGAGWSTDTQYF. Written as DNA, the CDR3 is TGTGCCAGCGGGGCAGGGTGGAGCACAGATACGCAGTATTTT.

The rearrangement uses TRBV6-1 and TRBJ2-7, with TRBD2 as a possible D gene (6 bases). The CDR3 runs to 15 residues. Germline V gives CDR1 MNHNS, CDR2 SASEGT. Trimming cost V 3 bases and J 6 bases, with 18 bases left between them. The CDR3 protein is CASSELSSLGSEQYF. For the CDR3, the DNA is TGTGCCAGCAGTGAGCTCTCCTCCCTCGGGAGCGAGCAGTACTTC.

The chain joins TRBV30 to TRBJ2-6; no firm D call. CDR3 size: 13 residues. The V gene's germline CDR1 is GTSNPN and CDR2 SVGIG (reference sequence). V lost 3 bases and J 4 bases, leaving 7 bases between the germline ends. The CDR3: CAWSPGGANVLTF. The CDR3 region has the DNA TGTGCCTGGAGCCCCGGGGGGGCCAACGTCCTGACTTTC.

As DNA, the CDR3 is TGTGCCAGTAGTATGGAGGGTCCCGTCTACGAGCAGTACTTC. This sequence encodes CASSMEGPVYEQYF. The chain employs TRBV19 and TRBJ2-7; D might be TRBD2 (6 bases). The germline V gene has CDR1 LNHDA and CDR2 SQIVND (reference sequence). Between the trimmed V and J ends, which lost 3 bases and 3 bases, there was a span of 12 bases. The CDR3 is 14 amino acids.

CDR3 residues: CASSTMSYGYTF. CDR3 sequence (DNA): TGTGCCAGCAGCACAATGTCCTATGGCTACACCTTC. This chain connects TRBV13 to TRBJ1-2; D is uncertain. CDR3 length: 12 residues. CDR1 and CDR2 from the germline V gene are PRHDT and FYEKMQ (reference sequence). V was trimmed by 5 bases and J by 4 bases, leaving 8 bases between them.

The chain couples TRBV7-2 to TRBJ2-7, with D possibly being TRBD2 (5 bases). Trimming took 6 bases from V and 4 from J, leaving 13 bases between them. The CDR3 runs to 13 residues. Germline loops: CDR1 SGHTA, CDR2 FQGNSA. The CDR3 here is CASRPRTSYEQYF. CDR3 in DNA: TGTGCCAGCAGACCCCGGACTTCTTACGAGCAGTACTTC.

This chain links TRBV13 with TRBJ2-7; D might be TRBD2 (7 bases). Germline V lookup: CDR1 PRHDT, CDR2 FYEKMQ (reference sequence). The V and J ends lost 4 bases and 6 bases respectively, with 16 bases between them. The CDR3 extends over 14 amino acids. The CDR3 protein is CASSSGGGSGEQYF. The CDR3 DNA is TGTGCCAGCAGCTCTGGGGGCGGGAGTGGCGAGCAGTACTTC.

This clone was observed once. The V gene is TRBV5-4, the J gene TRBJ2-1, with D possibly matching TRBD1 (7 bases). The CDR3 spans 15 residues. V dropped 2 bases and J dropped 7 bases, with 16 bases sitting between them. Germline V gene lookup returns CDR1 SGHNT and CDR2 YYREEE (reference sequence). The CDR3 is CASSFQSGGRNEQFF. CDR3 sequence (DNA): TGTGCCAGCAGCTTCCAGTCAGGGGGGAGGAATGAGCAGTTCTTC.

The rearrangement joins TRBV6-1 to TRBJ1-2; D may be TRBD1 (6 bases). V was clipped by 3 bases and J by 3 bases, with 11 bases between them. CDR3 length equals 14 residues. Germline CDR1 and CDR2: MNHNS and SASEGT. The CDR3 protein is CASSDWTADYGYTF. CDR3 nucleotides: TGTGCCAGCAGTGATTGGACAGCTGACTATGGCTACACCTTC.

The rearrangement joins TRBV5-1 to TRBJ2-1; possible D gene TRBD1, 5 bases. Germline CDR1 is SGHRS and CDR2 is YFSETQ. There are 15 residues in the CDR3. V lost 3 bases, J lost 5 bases, and 15 bases lay in between. The CDR3: CASSSQGAANNEQFF. In nucleotides, the CDR3 is TGCGCCAGCAGCTCCCAAGGGGCGGCAAACAATGAGCAGTTCTTC.

This chain joins TRBV9 and TRBJ2-1; D not resolved. The CDR3 runs to 14 residues. CDR1 is SGDLS and CDR2 is YYNGEE in the germline V gene. The V end lost 0 bases, the J end lost 5 bases, and 9 bases lay between the germline ends. The CDR3 protein is CASSVDPRDNEQFF. The CDR3 bases are TGTGCCAGCAGCGTAGACCCCCGGGACAATGAGCAGTTCTTC.

This rearrangement joins TRBV28 to TRBJ2-4; TRBD1 matches 7 bases. CDR1 MDHEN and CDR2 SYDVKM come from the germline V gene. J gave up 8 bases and V 6 bases, and 7 bases lay outside the gene matches. The CDR3 totals 13 residues. CDR3 in amino acids: CASRDRFGDIQYF. CDR3 in DNA: TGTGCCAGCAGGGACAGGTTCGGGGACATTCAGTACTTC.

The chain uses TRBV6-5 and TRBJ2-5; 7 bases map to TRBD1. V trimming: 6 bases; J trimming: 7 bases; junction bases outside the gene matches: 5. Germline CDR1 and CDR2: MNHEY and SVGAGI. This CDR3 region has 12 residues. In nucleotides, the CDR3 is TGTGCCAGCAGCGCCGCAGGGGGGACCCAGTACTTC. Its translation: CASSAAGGTQYF.

The chain combines TRBV11-2 with TRBJ2-3; TRBD1 matches 10 bases. The CDR3 is 15 residues long. The V segment lost 5 bases and the J segment 4 bases; nucleotides outside the gene matches: 6. Germline assignment: CDR1 SGHAT and CDR2 FQNNGV. The CDR3 spells CASSVGTGVADTQYF. In DNA form, the CDR3 reads TGTGCCAGCAGCGTCGGGACAGGGGTGGCAGATACGCAGTATTTT.